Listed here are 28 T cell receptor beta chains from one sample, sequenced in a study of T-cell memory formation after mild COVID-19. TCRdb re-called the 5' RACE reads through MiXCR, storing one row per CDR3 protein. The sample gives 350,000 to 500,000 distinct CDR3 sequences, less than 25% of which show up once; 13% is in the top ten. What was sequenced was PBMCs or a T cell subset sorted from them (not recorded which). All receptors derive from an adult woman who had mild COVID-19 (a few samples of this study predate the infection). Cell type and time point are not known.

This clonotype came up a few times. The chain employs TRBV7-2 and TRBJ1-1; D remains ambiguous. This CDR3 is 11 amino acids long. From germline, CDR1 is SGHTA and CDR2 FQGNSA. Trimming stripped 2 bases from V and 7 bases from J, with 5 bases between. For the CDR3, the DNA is TGTGCCAGCAGCTTATGGGTTGAAGCTTTCTTT. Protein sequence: CASSLWVEAFF.

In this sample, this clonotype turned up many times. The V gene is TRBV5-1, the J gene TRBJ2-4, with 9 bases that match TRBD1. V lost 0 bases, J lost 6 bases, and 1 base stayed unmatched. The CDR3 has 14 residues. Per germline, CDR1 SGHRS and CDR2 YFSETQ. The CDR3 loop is CASSLGGQGNIQYF. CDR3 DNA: TGCGCCAGCAGCTTGGGGGGACAGGGAAACATTCAGTACTTC.

As DNA, the CDR3 is TGTGCCACCAGTGACGCGACTAGCGGGAGTGATACGCAGTATTTT. Translation: CATSDATSGSDTQYF. This chain connects TRBV24-1 to TRBJ2-3; 12 bases align to TRBD2. Germline trimming cut 4 bases from V and 6 bases from J; bases unmatched to any gene: 4. CDR1 is KGHDR and CDR2 is SFDVKD in the germline V gene. The CDR3 totals 15 residues.

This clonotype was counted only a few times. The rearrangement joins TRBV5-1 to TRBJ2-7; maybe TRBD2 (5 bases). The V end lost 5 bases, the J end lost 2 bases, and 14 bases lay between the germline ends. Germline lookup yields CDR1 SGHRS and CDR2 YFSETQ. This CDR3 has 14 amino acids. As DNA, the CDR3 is TGCGCCAGCAGAGGTGAGGGTCTGGCCTACGAGCAGTACTTC. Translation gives CASRGEGLAYEQYF.

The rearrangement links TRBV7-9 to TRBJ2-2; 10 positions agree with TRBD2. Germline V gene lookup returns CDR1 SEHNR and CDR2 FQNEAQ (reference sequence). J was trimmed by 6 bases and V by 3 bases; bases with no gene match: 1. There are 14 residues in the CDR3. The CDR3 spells CASSFTSGAGELFF. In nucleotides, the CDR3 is TGTGCCAGCAGCTTCACTAGCGGGGCCGGGGAGCTGTTTTTT.

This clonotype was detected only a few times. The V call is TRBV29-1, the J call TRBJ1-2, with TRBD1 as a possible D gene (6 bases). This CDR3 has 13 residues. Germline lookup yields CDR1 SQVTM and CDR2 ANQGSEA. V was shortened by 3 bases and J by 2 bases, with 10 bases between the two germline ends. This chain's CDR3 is CSVDTGLNYGYTF. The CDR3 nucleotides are TGCAGCGTTGACACAGGGTTGAACTATGGCTACACCTTC.

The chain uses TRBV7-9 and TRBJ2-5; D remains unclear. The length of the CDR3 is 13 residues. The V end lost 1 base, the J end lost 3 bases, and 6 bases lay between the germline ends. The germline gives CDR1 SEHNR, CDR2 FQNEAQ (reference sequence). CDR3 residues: CASSLDWEETQYF. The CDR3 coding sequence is TGTGCCAGCAGCTTAGACTGGGAAGAGACCCAGTACTTC.

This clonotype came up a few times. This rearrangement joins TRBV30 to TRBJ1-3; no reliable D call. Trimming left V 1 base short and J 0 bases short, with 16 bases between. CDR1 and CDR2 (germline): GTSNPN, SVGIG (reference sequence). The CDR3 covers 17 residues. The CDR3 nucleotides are TGTGCCTGGAGTGGCGAGGGAAAGTCCTTCTCTGGAAACACCATATATTTT. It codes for CAWSGEGKSFSGNTIYF.

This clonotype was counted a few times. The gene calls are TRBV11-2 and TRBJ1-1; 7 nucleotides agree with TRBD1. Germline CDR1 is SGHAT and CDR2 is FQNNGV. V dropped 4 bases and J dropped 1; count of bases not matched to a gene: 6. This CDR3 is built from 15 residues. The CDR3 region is CASSSLTGWNTEAFF. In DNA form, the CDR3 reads TGTGCCAGCAGCTCGTTGACAGGGTGGAACACTGAAGCTTTCTTT. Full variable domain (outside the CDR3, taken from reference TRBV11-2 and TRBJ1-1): EAGVAQSPRYKIIEKRQSVAFWCNPISGHATLYWYQQILGQGPKLLIQFQNNGVVDDSQLPKDRFSAERLKGVDSTLKIQPAKLEDSAVYLCASSSLTGWNTEAFFGQGTRLTVV.

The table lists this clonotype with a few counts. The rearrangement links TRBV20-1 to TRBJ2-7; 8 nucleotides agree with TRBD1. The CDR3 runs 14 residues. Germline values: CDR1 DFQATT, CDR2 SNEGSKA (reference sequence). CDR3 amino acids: CSLIPGQVNREQYF. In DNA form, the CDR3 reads TGCAGCCTAATCCCGGGACAGGTAAATCGCGAGCAGTACTTC.

The CDR3 nucleotides are TGCAGTGCTAGAGAGGTAGCGGGAGGGTACAATGAGCAGTTCTTC. Translating it yields CSAREVAGGYNEQFF. The chain combines TRBV20-1 with TRBJ2-1; 11 bases agree with TRBD2. Unmatched junction bases numbered 2, after V lost 0 bases and J lost 4 bases. The CDR3 spans 15 residues. Per the germline V gene, CDR1 is DFQATT and CDR2 is SNEGSKA (reference sequence).

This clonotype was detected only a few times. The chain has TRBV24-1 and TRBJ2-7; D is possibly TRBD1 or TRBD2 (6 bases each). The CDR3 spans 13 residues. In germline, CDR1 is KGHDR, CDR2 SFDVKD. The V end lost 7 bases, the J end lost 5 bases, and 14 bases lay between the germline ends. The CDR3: CATSAPGGHEQYF. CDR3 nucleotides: TGTGCCACCAGCGCCCCCGGGGGCCACGAGCAGTACTTC.

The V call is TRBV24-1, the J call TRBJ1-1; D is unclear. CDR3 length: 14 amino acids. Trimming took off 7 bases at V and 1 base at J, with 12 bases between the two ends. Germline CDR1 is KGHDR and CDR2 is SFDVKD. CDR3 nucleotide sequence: TGTGCCACCAGAGCAGGTAGAGGGAACACTGAAGCTTTCTTT. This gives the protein CATRAGRGNTEAFF.

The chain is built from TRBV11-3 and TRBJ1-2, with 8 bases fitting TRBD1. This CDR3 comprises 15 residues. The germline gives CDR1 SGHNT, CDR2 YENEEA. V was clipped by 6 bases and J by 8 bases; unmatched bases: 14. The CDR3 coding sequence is TGTGCCAGCAGAACGACAGGGGACGGCGCGGGAGGCTACACCTTC. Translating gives CASRTTGDGAGGYTF. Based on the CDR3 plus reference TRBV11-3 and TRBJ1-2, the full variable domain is EAGVVQSPRYKIIEKKQPVAFWCNPISGHNTLYWYLQNLGQGPELLIRYENEEAVDDSQLPKDRFSAERLKGVDSTLKIQPAELGDSAVYLCASRTTGDGAGGYTFGSGTRLTVV.

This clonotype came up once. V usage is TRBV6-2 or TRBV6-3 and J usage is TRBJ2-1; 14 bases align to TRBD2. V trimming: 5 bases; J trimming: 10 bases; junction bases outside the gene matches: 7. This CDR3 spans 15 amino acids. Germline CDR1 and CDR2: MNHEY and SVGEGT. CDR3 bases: TGTGCCAGCAGTACGACTAGCGGGAGGGCCCAGGAGCAGTTCTTC. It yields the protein CASSTTSGRAQEQFF.

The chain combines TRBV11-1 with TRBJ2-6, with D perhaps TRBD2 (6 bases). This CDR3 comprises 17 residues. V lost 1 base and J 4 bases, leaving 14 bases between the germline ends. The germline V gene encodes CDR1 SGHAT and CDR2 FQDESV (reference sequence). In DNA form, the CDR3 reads TGTGCCAGCAGCTTAGATGGTGCGGGGCCGGGGGCCAACGTCCTGACTTTC. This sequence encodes CASSLDGAGPGANVLTF.

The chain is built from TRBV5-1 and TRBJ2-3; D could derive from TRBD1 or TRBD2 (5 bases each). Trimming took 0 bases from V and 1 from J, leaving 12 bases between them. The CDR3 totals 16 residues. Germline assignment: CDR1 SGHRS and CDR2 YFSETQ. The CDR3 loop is CASSLGDPGRTDTQYF. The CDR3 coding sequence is TGCGCCAGCAGCTTGGGGGACCCGGGCCGCACAGATACGCAGTATTTT.

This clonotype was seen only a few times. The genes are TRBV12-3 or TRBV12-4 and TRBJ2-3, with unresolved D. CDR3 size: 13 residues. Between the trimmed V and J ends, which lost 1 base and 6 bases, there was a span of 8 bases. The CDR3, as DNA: TGTGCCAGCAGTTTAGAACGGGTGGATACGCAGTATTTT. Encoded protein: CASSLERVDTQYF.

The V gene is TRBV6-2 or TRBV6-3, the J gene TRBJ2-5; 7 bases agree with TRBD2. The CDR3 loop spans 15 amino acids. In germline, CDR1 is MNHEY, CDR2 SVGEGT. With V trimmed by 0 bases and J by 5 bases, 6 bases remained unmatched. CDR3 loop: CASSYSGLRSETQYF. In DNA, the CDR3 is TGTGCCAGCAGTTACTCGGGACTACGATCGGAGACCCAGTACTTC.

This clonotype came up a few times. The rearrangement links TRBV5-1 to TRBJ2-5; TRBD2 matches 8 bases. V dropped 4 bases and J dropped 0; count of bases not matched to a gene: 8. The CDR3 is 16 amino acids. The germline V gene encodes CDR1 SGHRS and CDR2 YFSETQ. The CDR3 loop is CASSTLVGGDQETQYF. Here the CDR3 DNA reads TGCGCCAGCAGCACCCTCGTCGGGGGGGACCAAGAGACCCAGTACTTC.

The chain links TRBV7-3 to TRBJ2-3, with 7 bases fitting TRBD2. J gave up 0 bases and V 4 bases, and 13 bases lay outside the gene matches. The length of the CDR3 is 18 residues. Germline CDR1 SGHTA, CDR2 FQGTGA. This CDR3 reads CASSSPPGTTPSTDTQYF. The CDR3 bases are TGTGCCAGCAGCTCCCCCCCCGGGACTACCCCGAGCACAGATACGCAGTATTTT. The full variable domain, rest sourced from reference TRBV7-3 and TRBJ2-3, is GAGVSQTPSNKVTEKGKYVELRCDPISGHTALYWYRQSLGQGPEFLIYFQGTGAADDSGLPNDRFFAVRPEGSVSTLKIQRTERGDSAVYLCASSSPPGTTPSTDTQYFGPGTRLTVL.

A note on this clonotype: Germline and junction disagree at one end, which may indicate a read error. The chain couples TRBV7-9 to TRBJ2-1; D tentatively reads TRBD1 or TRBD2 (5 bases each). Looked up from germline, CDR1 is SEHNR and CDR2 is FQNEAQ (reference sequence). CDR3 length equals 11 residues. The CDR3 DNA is TGTGCCAGCAGCAATACCGGGACCCCAGTCTTC. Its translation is CASSNTGTPVF.

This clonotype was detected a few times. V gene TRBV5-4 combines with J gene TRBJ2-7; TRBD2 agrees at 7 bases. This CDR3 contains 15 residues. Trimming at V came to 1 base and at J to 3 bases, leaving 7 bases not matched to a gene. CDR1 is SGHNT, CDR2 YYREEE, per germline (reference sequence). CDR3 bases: TGTGCCAGCAGCTTGCGAGATAGCGGGCACTACGAGCAGTACTTC. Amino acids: CASSLRDSGHYEQYF.

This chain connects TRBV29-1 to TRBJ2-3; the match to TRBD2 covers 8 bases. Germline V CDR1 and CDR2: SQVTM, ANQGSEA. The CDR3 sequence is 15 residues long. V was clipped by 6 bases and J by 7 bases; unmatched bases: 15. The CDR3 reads CSVAGGASPHHTQYF. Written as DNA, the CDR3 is TGCAGCGTGGCCGGGGGGGCCTCCCCGCACCATACGCAGTATTTT.

The CDR3 is CASGRTAYQETQYF. The CDR3 nucleotides are TGTGCCAGCGGTAGAACAGCGTACCAAGAGACCCAGTACTTC. The V and J genes are TRBV6-6 and TRBJ2-5; no clear D. V was clipped by 8 bases and J by 0 bases, with 13 bases between them. This CDR3 comprises 14 residues. Per germline, CDR1 MNHNY and CDR2 SVGAGI (reference sequence).

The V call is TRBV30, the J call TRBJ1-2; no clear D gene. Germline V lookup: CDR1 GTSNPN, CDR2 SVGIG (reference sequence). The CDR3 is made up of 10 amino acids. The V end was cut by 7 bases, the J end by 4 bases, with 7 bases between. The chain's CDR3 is CALAGYGYTF. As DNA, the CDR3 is TGTGCCTTGGCCGGCTATGGCTACACCTTC.

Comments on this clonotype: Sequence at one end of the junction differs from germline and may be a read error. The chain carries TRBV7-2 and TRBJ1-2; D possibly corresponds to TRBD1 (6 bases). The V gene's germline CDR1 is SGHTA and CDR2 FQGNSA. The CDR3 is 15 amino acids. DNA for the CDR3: TGTGCCAGCAGCTTAGTGGGACACGACCCATATGGCTACACATTC. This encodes CASSLVGHDPYGYTF.

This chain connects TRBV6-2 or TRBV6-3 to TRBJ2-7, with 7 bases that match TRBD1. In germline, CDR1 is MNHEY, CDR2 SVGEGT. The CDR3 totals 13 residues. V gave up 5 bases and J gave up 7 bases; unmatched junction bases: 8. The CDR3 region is CASSPDRLEEQYF. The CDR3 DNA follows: TGTGCCAGCAGTCCGGACAGGCTGGAAGAGCAGTACTTC.